This T cell receptor beta chain was identified during a study of shared clonotypes between healthy human individuals. Findings and caveats of the study: Between several donors, naive CD4 clonotypes were shared at a level of about 5.3%.

Profiling relied on immunoSEQ multiplex PCR, and the TCRdb table lists in-frame clones only, not all of them. The table shows 800,000 to 950,000 clones, with roughly 96% occurring only once. This clone was picked up one time. What it binds is not known. Positively selected for CCR7, the CD45RO-negative cells used as naive CD8 cells excluded terminally differentiated effector memory CD45RA+ cells. Everyone who donated was a Caucasian adult who lived in Nashville, Tennessee. The CDR3 extends over 14 amino acids. The germline V and J ends were trimmed by 2 bases and 8 bases, with 13 bases remaining between them. The germline gives CDR1 MNHEY, CDR2 SMNVEV (reference sequence).

The gene calls are TRBV27 and TRBJ1-5, with D perhaps matching TRBD1 (6 bases). This receptor was obtained from a man in his thirties or forties in good health. Sequences were obtained from naive CD8+ T cells sorted from blood. The CDR3 loop reads CASSLAGGIKPQHF. The CDR3 DNA reads as TGTGCCAGCAGTTTAGCTGGGGGCATAAAGCCCCAGCATTTT.